This TCR beta chain was retrieved from a study of T cell repertoires in cytomegalovirus infection. As regards this clonotype: Its antigen is still unknown.

TCRdb re-called the reads through MiXCR, storing one row per CDR3 protein. The repertoire includes roughly 500,000 distinct CDR3 sequences, more than 30% of them detected once, and roughly a sixth sits in the top ten. CDR3 length: 15 amino acids. V gave up 3 bases and J gave up 0 bases, with 11 bases separating them. CDR1 is LNHNV and CDR2 is YYDKDF in the germline V gene (reference sequence). The V and J genes are TRBV15 and TRBJ1-1; weak D call: TRBD1 (5 bases). The source was cultured PBMCs, collected from culture after CMV antigen stimulation. This clonotype originated in a human donor in good health (CMV status not recorded). Some clones in this sample may be carry-over from other donors' samples. CDR3 DNA sequence: TGTGCCACCAGCAGGAAAGGGACGGTGAACACTGAAGCTTTCTTT. Protein: CATSRKGTVNTEAFF. The variable domain in full, with the rest retrieved from reference TRBV15 and TRBJ1-1, is DAMVIQNPRYQVTQFGKPVTLSCSQTLNHNVMYWYQQKSSQAPKLLFHYYDKDFNNEADTPDNFQSRRPNTSFCFLDIRSPGLGDTAMYLCATSRKGTVNTEAFFGQGTRLTVV.